This T cell receptor (beta chain) was captured by sequencing in a study of neurological immune-mediated disorders. Study-wide results and limits: The level of TCR clonal expansion was highest in patients with HTLV-1-associated myelopathy and lowest in multiple sclerosis, where it fell below the level seen in healthy controls.

This clonotype was counted ten times or more. Its specificity is unknown. Healthy controls were blood bank volunteers in Maryland, USA. The CDR3 consists of 17 residues. V lost 1 base and J 0 bases, leaving 16 bases between the germline ends. CDR1 is SGHDN, CDR2 FVKESK, per germline. With 10-nucleotide random UMIs, 5'RACE was used to make the cDNA. TCRdb fed the 5' RACE reads into MiXCR, producing one record per CDR3 protein. Among roughly 60,000 distinct CDR3 sequences, about an eighth were seen once, and the ten largest hold 1.5% to 2%. The receptor was isolated from a man in his sixties in good health. This chain connects TRBV14 to TRBJ2-7; D remains unclear. The sequenced material came from PBMCs. The CDR3 nucleotides read TGTGCCAGCAGCCAAGGGTCGGGCAGGCCCAGCTCCTACGAGCAGTACTTC. Translated: CASSQGSGRPSSYEQYF.